One sample yielded the 17 T cell receptor beta chains listed below, sequenced in a study of blood T cell repertoires in COVID-19. The protocol was immunoSEQ multiplex PCR, while the TCRdb copy is restricted to in-frame clones and leaves out a portion. The sample has about 160,000 clones, 84% seen once. Sequencing used peripheral blood. These TCRs come from a woman at least 80 years old with acute or convalescent COVID-19.

CDR3 in amino acids: CASLPREGTDTQYF. The CDR3 bases are TGTGCCAGTCTCCCTAGAGAGGGCACAGATACGCAGTATTTT. The rearrangement links TRBV18 to TRBJ2-3; D gene uncertain. The CDR3 runs to 14 residues. Germline V gene sequence: CDR1 KGHSH, CDR2 LQKENI. Trimming took off 9 bases at V and 1 base at J, with 14 bases between the two ends.

The rearrangement joins TRBV7-2 to TRBJ1-5; D remains unclear. V lost 1 base and J lost 1, with 5 bases in between. This CDR3 is 14 amino acids long. Germline V lookup: CDR1 SGHTA, CDR2 FQGNSA. The CDR3 region has the DNA TGTGCCAGCAGCTTAGACCGGAGCAATCAGCCCCAGCATTTT. Translating gives CASSLDRSNQPQHF.

The chain carries TRBV9 and TRBJ2-3; TRBD2 might be the D (5 bases). V was trimmed by 3 bases and J by 0 bases, leaving 11 bases between them. This CDR3 spans 15 amino acids. Germline CDR1 SGDLS, CDR2 YYNGEE. Here the CDR3 reads CASSGYSGSTDTQYF. The CDR3 nucleotides read TGTGCCAGCAGCGGATACTCGGGAAGCACAGATACGCAGTATTTT.

The chain uses TRBV6-4 and TRBJ2-2; D is perhaps TRBD2 (6 bases). Germline loops: CDR1 MRHNA, CDR2 SNTAGT. CDR3 length: 14 amino acids. Trimming took off 1 base at V and 6 bases at J, with 9 bases between the two ends. The CDR3: CASSDYPGAGELFF. CDR3 DNA sequence: TGTGCCAGCAGTGACTACCCGGGAGCCGGGGAGCTGTTTTTT.

The rearrangement uses TRBV7-9 and TRBJ1-1; no firm D call. The CDR3 totals 15 residues. V lost 5 bases and J lost 0, with 13 bases in between. Germline lookup yields CDR1 SEHNR and CDR2 FQNEAQ (reference sequence). The DNA for the CDR3 is TGTGCCAGCAGCCCCCACCTGCGGGTGAACACTGAAGCTTTCTTT. Translating it yields CASSPHLRVNTEAFF. Complete variable domain (other parts from reference TRBV7-9 and TRBJ1-1): DTGVSQNPRHKITKRGQNVTFRCDPISEHNRLYWYRQTLGQGPEFLTYFQNEAQLEKSRLLSDRFSAERPKGSFSTLEIQRTEQGDSAMYLCASSPHLRVNTEAFFGQGTRLTVV.

This chain connects TRBV5-1 to TRBJ1-2; the D is unclear. Trimming shortened V by 2 bases and J by 3 bases, and 11 bases separated the two germline ends. Germline V gene sequence: CDR1 SGHRS, CDR2 YFSETQ. This CDR3 spans 14 amino acids. The CDR3 sequence: CASSLTAQDYGYTF. The CDR3 DNA follows: TGCGCCAGCAGCTTAACAGCTCAAGACTATGGCTACACCTTC.

In its sample, this clone was seen many times. The chain carries TRBV3-1 (or the pseudogene TRBV3-2) and TRBJ1-6; D call uncertain. Germline CDR1 LGHDT, CDR2 YNNKEL (reference sequence). Trimming removed 1 base from V and 6 bases from J, with 4 bases in between. The length of the CDR3 is 13 residues. CDR3: CASSQGSNSPLHF. The CDR3 bases are TGTGCCAGCAGCCAAGGCAGTAATTCACCCCTCCACTTT.

The chain is built from TRBV10-3 and TRBJ2-1, with 14 bases aligning to TRBD2. Germline V gene sequence: CDR1 ENHRY, CDR2 SYGVKD. The CDR3 consists of 16 residues. V was pared by 8 bases and J by 13 bases, with 16 bases of the junction left unmatched. In DNA, the CDR3 is TGTGCCATCGGAGCAGGACTAGCGGGGGGACGGCGGCATCAGTTCTTC. This encodes CAIGAGLAGGRRHQFF.

The gene calls are TRBV9 and TRBJ1-6; no clear D gene. V lost 4 bases and J lost 0, with 11 bases in between. This CDR3 has 16 amino acids. The V gene's germline CDR1 is SGDLS and CDR2 YYNGEE. Here the CDR3 reads CASSSEGHSYNSPLHF. The CDR3 bases are TGTGCCAGCAGCTCCGAGGGCCACTCCTATAATTCACCCCTCCACTTT.

The rearrangement joins TRBV6-5 to TRBJ1-3, with a possible D match to TRBD1 (5 bases). The CDR3 has 16 amino acids. The V and J ends lost 0 bases and 0 bases respectively, with 9 bases between them. Germline V CDR1 and CDR2: MNHEY, SVGAGI. In DNA form, the CDR3 reads TGTGCCAGCAGTTACTCAGGGGCCCACTCTGGAAACACCATATATTTT. Residues: CASSYSGAHSGNTIYF.

This chain links TRBV25-1 with TRBJ2-2; D possibly corresponds to TRBD1 (6 bases). CDR3 size: 16 residues. The germline V gene encodes CDR1 MGHDK and CDR2 SYGVNS. Trimming removed 1 base from V and 1 base from J, with 10 bases in between. The CDR3 sequence is CASSEFWTENTGELFF. CDR3 DNA: TGTGCCAGCAGTGAATTTTGGACAGAGAACACCGGGGAGCTGTTTTTT.

The chain recombines TRBV9 with TRBJ2-3; 16 bases line up with TRBD2. The CDR3 spans 17 residues. J gave up 6 bases and V 2 bases, and 6 bases lay outside the gene matches. CDR1 and CDR2 (germline): SGDLS, YYNGEE. The CDR3 DNA reads TGTGCCAGCAGCGTCATGGGACTAGCGGGAGGGGTGGATACGCAGTATTTT. It specifies CASSVMGLAGGVDTQYF.

This clone has more than one count but fewer than ten. This chain connects TRBV15 to TRBJ1-1, with a possible D match to TRBD1 (6 bases). CDR1 LNHNV and CDR2 YYDKDF come from the germline V gene (reference sequence). The V end was cut by 3 bases, the J end by 0 bases, with 14 bases between. The CDR3 covers 16 residues. The CDR3 protein is CATSRGARPMNTEAFF. The DNA of the CDR3 is TGTGCCACCAGCAGGGGGGCCAGACCAATGAACACTGAAGCTTTCTTT.

The rearrangement uses TRBV20-1 and TRBJ2-3; a weak D match, TRBD2 (5 bases). CDR1 is DFQATT and CDR2 is SNEGSKA in the germline V gene (reference sequence). With 5 bases removed from V and 5 bases from J, the gap between germline ends came to 8 bases. This CDR3 is 11 amino acids long. This chain's CDR3 is CSAVGVDTQYF. The CDR3 nucleotides read TGCAGTGCTGTCGGGGTAGATACGCAGTATTTT.

The CDR3 DNA follows: TGTGCCAGCAGTCTAAATGGGGGGGCTTTCTTT. It codes for CASSLNGGAFF. The V call is TRBV12-3 or TRBV12-4, the J call TRBJ1-1; D might be TRBD1 (5 bases). Trimming pared 5 bases from V and 11 bases from J, leaving 12 bases between. The CDR3 sequence is 11 residues long.

The chain employs TRBV27 and TRBJ2-7; perhaps TRBD1 as D (6 bases). The CDR3 is 15 amino acids. Germline CDR1 reads MNHEY; CDR2 reads SMNVEV (reference sequence). Trimming left V 5 bases short and J 7 bases short, with 21 bases between. The CDR3 region is CASSPLAGGGGEQYF. DNA for the CDR3: TGTGCCAGCAGTCCCTTAGCTGGGGGCGGTGGAGAGCAGTACTTC.

The chain links TRBV13 to TRBJ2-7, with 8 bases identical to TRBD1. The CDR3 consists of 15 residues. Germline values: CDR1 PRHDT, CDR2 FYEKMQ (reference sequence). The trim removed 0 bases at V and 2 bases at J, leaving 3 bases unmatched. CDR3 bases: TGTGCCAGCAGCTTAGGCCAGGGGGCGGCCTACGAGCAGTACTTC. Residues: CASSLGQGAAYEQYF.